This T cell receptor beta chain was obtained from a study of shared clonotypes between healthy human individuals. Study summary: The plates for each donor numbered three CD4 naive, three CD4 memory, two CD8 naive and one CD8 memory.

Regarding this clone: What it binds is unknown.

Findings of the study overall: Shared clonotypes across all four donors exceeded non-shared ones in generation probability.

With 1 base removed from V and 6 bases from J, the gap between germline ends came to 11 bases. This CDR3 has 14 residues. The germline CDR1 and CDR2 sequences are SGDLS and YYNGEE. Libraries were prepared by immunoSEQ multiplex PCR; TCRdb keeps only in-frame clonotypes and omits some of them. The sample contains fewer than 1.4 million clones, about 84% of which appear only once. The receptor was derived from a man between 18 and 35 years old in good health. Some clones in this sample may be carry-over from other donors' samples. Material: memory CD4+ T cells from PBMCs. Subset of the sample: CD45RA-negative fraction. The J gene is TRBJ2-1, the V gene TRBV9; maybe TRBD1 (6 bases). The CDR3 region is CASSVTGQINEQFF. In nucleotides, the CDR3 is TGTGCCAGCAGCGTAACGGGACAAATCAATGAGCAGTTCTTC.